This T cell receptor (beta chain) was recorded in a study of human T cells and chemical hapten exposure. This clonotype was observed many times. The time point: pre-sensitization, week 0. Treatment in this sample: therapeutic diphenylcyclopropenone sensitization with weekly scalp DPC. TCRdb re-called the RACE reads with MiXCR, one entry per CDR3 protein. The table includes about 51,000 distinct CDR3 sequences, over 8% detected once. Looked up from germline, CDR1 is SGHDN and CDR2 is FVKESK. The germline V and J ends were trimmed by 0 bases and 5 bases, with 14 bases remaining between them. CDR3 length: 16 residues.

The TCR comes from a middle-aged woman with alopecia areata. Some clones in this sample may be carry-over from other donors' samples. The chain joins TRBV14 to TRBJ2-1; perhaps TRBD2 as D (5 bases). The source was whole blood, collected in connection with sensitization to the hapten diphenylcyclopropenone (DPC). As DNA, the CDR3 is TGTGCCAGCAGCCAAGAATATCTGGAGGAAGACAATGAGCAGTTCTTC. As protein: CASSQEYLEEDNEQFF.